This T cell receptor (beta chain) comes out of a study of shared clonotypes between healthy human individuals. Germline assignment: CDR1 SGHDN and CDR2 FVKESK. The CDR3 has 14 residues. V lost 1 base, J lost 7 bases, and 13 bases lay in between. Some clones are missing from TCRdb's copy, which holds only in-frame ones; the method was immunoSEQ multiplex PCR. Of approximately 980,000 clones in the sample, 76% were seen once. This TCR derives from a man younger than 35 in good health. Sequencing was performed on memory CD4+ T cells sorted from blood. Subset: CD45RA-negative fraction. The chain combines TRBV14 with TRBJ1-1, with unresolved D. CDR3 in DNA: TGTGCCAGCAGCCAAGGGTGGTTAATGGATGAAGCTTTCTTT. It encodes CASSQGWLMDEAFF.